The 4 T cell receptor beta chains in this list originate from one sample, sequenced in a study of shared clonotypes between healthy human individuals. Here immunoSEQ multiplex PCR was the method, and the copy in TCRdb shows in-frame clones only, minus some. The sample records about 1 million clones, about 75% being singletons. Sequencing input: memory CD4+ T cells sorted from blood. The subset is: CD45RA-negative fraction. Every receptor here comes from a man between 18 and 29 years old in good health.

This CDR3 is CASRLAGSINQPQHF. CDR3 nucleotide sequence: TGTGCCAGCAGACTAGCTGGCAGCATAAATCAGCCCCAGCATTTT. This chain uses TRBV7-8 with TRBJ1-5; D gene ambiguous. CDR1 is SGHVS and CDR2 is FQNEAQ in the germline V gene. The CDR3 extends over 15 amino acids. The ends were cut back, 6 bases at V and 4 bases at J, with 16 bases in the middle.

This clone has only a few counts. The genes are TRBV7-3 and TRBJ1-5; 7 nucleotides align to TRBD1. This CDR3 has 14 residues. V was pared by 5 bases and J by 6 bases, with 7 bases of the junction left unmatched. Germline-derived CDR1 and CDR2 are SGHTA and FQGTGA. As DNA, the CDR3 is TGTGCCAGCAGCCAAACAGGGGTCGGTCAGCCCCAGCATTTT. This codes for CASSQTGVGQPQHF.

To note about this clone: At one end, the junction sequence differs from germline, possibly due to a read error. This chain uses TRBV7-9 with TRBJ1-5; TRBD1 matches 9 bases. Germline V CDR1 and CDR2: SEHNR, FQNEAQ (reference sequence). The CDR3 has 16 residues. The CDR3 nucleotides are TGCGCCAGCAGCCAAGATACCGGGACAGGGTGGCAGCCCCAGCATTTT. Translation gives CASSQDTGTGWQPQHF.

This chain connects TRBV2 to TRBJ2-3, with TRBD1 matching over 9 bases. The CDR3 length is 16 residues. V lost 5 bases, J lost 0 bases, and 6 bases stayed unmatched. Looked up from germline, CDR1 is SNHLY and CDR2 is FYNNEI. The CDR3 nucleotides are TGTGCCAGCAGTCAAGAGGGACAGGGAAGCACAGATACGCAGTATTTT. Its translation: CASSQEGQGSTDTQYF.